A selection of T cell receptor beta chains follows, all from one sample in a study of molecular identifiers for immune sequencing clone quantification. TCRdb re-called the PCR reads with MiXCR, one entry per CDR3 protein. The sample has approximately 100,000 distinct CDR3 sequences; approximately 40% are singletons. The material sequenced was naive CD8+ T cells from blood, with Jurkat cell RNA spiked in. The receptors were sampled from a human donor in good health. Some libraries in this study had Jurkat cell RNA spiked in. Both conserved end residues are trimmed from each CDR3. Each record gives: D gene, clone size, V gene, CDR3 protein. The D gene is left open where the match is weak. Size is stated for part of the rows, as once, few or many counts, or as a class when the clone is expanded.

.,few,TRBV6-2/TRBV6-3,ASRRSDLNTEAF
TRBD2,many,TRBV4-3,ASSHTSGSYNEQF
.,few,TRBV27,ASSLVSGSQETQY
.,.,TRBV9,ASSVDQDTEAF
.,.,TRBV27,AAGNNEQF
.,.,TRBV29-1,SVRTADEQF
.,.,TRBV12-3/TRBV12-4,ASSLVEGFTEAF
TRBD1,.,TRBV6-1,ASSETGGHEHY
TRBD1,many,TRBV28,ASVDRGLREQY
TRBD2,.,TRBV9,ASSGIAGGPGIRF
.,.,TRBV24-1,ATSRRGGETQY
.,few,TRBV6-2/TRBV6-3,ASRGGRSYEQY
TRBD1,few,TRBV7-9,ASSAQGAPTEAF
.,.,TRBV28,ASTRTDNTEAF
.,once,TRBV11-2,DSSLRRAGRDTQY
TRBD1,.,TRBV7-7,ASSSTGAPADTQY
.,few,TRBV29-1,SVVDKRDSHEQY
.,few,TRBV12-3/TRBV12-4,ASSLAATDTQY
.,few,TRBV7-2,ASSLARAVTGELF
TRBD1,many,TRBV20-1,SAPHRDSTGANVLT
.,.,TRBV7-9,ASNSRTSTDTQY
.,many,TRBV29-1,SVQGWFDEQY
.,.,TRBV3-1,ASSQDSRGVGYEQY